One sample yielded the 20 T cell receptor beta chains listed below, sequenced in a study of OX40 agonist ivuxolimab in advanced cancers. The protocol was immunoSEQ multiplex PCR, while the TCRdb copy is restricted to in-frame clones and leaves out a portion. The sample shows roughly 59,000 clones, approximately 86% of them seen only once. This material consisted of CD4+ or CD8+ T cells sorted from blood, taken in a trial of the OX40 agonist ivuxolimab. These receptors were obtained from an adult with an advanced solid tumor such as melanoma, head and neck, liver or kidney cancer.

In its sample, this clone was seen once. The rearrangement uses TRBV29-1 and TRBJ1-1; D unclear. The V end lost 6 bases, the J end lost 4 bases, and 12 bases lay between the germline ends. Germline-derived CDR1 and CDR2 are SQVTM and ANQGSEA. CDR3 length: 12 amino acids. CDR3 nucleotide sequence: TGCAGCGTCGTCCATAGAGGCACTGAAGCTTTCTTT. It encodes CSVVHRGTEAFF.

A few counts support this clone. The V call is TRBV9, the J call TRBJ2-5; a possible D gene is TRBD2 (6 bases). This CDR3 contains 16 residues. The germline V gene encodes CDR1 SGDLS and CDR2 YYNGEE. Trimming left V 0 bases short and J 0 bases short, with 12 bases between. CDR3 residues: CASSVALGDYQETQYF. In nucleotides, the CDR3 is TGTGCCAGCAGCGTAGCGTTAGGGGACTACCAAGAGACCCAGTACTTC.

This sequence joins TRBV11-2 and TRBJ1-6; TRBD1 matches 7 bases. This CDR3 is 16 amino acids long. V dropped 5 bases and J dropped 3; count of bases not matched to a gene: 7. Germline V gives CDR1 SGHAT, CDR2 FQNNGV. Here the CDR3 reads CASSADRVDYNSPLHF. CDR3 coding DNA: TGTGCCAGCAGCGCCGACAGGGTAGACTATAATTCACCCCTCCACTTT.

V is TRBV11-3 and J is TRBJ2-1, with 8 bases aligning to TRBD2. The CDR3 consists of 15 residues. V lost 1 base and J lost 4; bases outside the gene matches: 3. Germline V gene sequence: CDR1 SGHNT, CDR2 YENEEA. This chain's CDR3 is CASSLGSGAYNEQFF. CDR3 DNA: TGTGCCAGCAGCTTAGGTAGCGGGGCGTACAATGAGCAGTTCTTC. Supplemented by reference TRBV11-3 and TRBJ2-1, the full variable domain reads EAGVVQSPRYKIIEKKQPVAFWCNPISGHNTLYWYLQNLGQGPELLIRYENEEAVDDSQLPKDRFSAERLKGVDSTLKIQPAELGDSAVYLCASSLGSGAYNEQFFGPGTRLTVL.

The gene calls are TRBV14 and TRBJ2-1; 12 bases fit TRBD2. Germline CDR1 SGHDN, CDR2 FVKESK. The CDR3 loop spans 16 amino acids. V was clipped by 0 bases and J by 11 bases; unmatched bases: 8. The CDR3 sequence is CASSQDIMTSGSKQFF. The CDR3, as DNA: TGTGCCAGCAGCCAAGATATTATGACTAGCGGGAGTAAGCAGTTCTTC.

The chain recombines TRBV5-1 with TRBJ2-3, with TRBD1 identical over 8 bases. CDR3 size: 17 residues. The junction had 12 bases not matched to a gene; V was cut back by 4 bases and J by 2 bases. Per germline, CDR1 SGHRS and CDR2 YFSETQ. The CDR3 coding sequence is TGCGCCAGCAGCATCCCCCGACAGGGGATTTTCACAGATACGCAGTATTTT. Translating it yields CASSIPRQGIFTDTQYF. The full variable domain, rest sourced from reference TRBV5-1 and TRBJ2-3, is KAGVTQTPRYLIKTRGQQVTLSCSPISGHRSVSWYQQTPGQGLQFLFEYFSETQRNKGNFPGRFSGRQFSNSRSEMNVSTLELGDSALYLCASSIPRQGIFTDTQYFGPGTRLTVL.

The rearrangement joins TRBV5-5 to TRBJ2-5; D is uncertain. The germline gives CDR1 SGHKS, CDR2 YYEKEE (reference sequence). CDR3 size: 13 residues. V was pared by 2 bases and J by 3 bases, with 8 bases between. Here the CDR3 DNA reads TGTGCCAGCAGCTTCGCTACGAAAGAGACCCAGTACTTC. It yields the protein CASSFATKETQYF.

The chain is built from TRBV7-8 and TRBJ2-1, with D perhaps matching TRBD1 (6 bases). V was shortened by 1 base and J by 4 bases, with 11 bases between the two germline ends. Germline V lookup: CDR1 SGHVS, CDR2 FQNEAQ. The CDR3 extends over 15 amino acids. CDR3 nucleotides: TGTGCCAGCAGCTTAGGGGGGCAGTCTTACAATGAGCAGTTCTTC. Protein sequence: CASSLGGQSYNEQFF.

This clone was counted once. This chain joins TRBV5-1 and TRBJ1-2; D remains unclear. The CDR3 spans 13 residues. Looked up from germline, CDR1 is SGHRS and CDR2 is YFSETQ. The germline V and J ends were trimmed by 4 bases and 2 bases, with 9 bases remaining between them. The DNA for the CDR3 is TGCGCCAGCAGCATAGGACTAAACTATGGCTACACCTTC. This gives the protein CASSIGLNYGYTF.

This clone was observed at least ten times. The chain uses TRBV6-1 and TRBJ1-2; D unresolved. Germline CDR1 is MNHNS and CDR2 is SASEGT. The CDR3 spans 16 residues. V lost 0 bases to trimming and J lost 1 base, with 12 bases between them. Here the CDR3 DNA reads TGTGCCAGCAGTGAAGCGCTCCAAACAAATAACTATGGCTACACCTTC. Translation gives CASSEALQTNNYGYTF.

The chain joins TRBV7-2 to TRBJ2-3, with TRBD2 matching 10 bases. Germline V gives CDR1 SGHTA, CDR2 FQGNSA. The CDR3 has 16 residues. V gave up 3 bases and J gave up 2 bases; unmatched junction bases: 5. CDR3 sequence: CASSLNLAGVTDTQYF. The CDR3, as DNA: TGTGCCAGCAGCTTGAACCTAGCGGGGGTCACAGATACGCAGTATTTT.

CDR3 sequence (DNA): TGTGCCAGCGGGACTAGCGGGAGGGGGAACTACAATGAGCAGTTCTTC. Translation: CASGTSGRGNYNEQFF. V gene TRBV19 combines with J gene TRBJ2-1; 16 nucleotides line up with TRBD2. CDR3 size: 16 residues. Germline assignment: CDR1 LNHDA and CDR2 SQIVND (reference sequence). V was pared by 9 bases and J by 3 bases, with 5 bases of the junction left unmatched.

The genes are TRBV6-5 and TRBJ1-2; D unclear. This CDR3 has 15 residues. Trimming shortened V by 6 bases and J by 6 bases, and 20 bases separated the two germline ends. CDR1 and CDR2 (germline): MNHEY, SVGAGI. CDR3 loop: CASSPGEGRLDGYTF. The CDR3 DNA reads TGTGCCAGCAGCCCCGGAGAGGGCCGACTCGATGGCTACACCTTC.

This clone was detected only once. The rearrangement uses TRBV6-5 and TRBJ2-7, with 7 bases that match TRBD1. There are 15 residues in the CDR3. V shed 7 bases and J 1 base; nucleotides not matched to a gene: 10. CDR1 MNHEY and CDR2 SVGAGI come from the germline V gene. The CDR3 protein is CASTSGQTKSYEQYF. The CDR3 DNA reads as TGTGCCAGCACCTCGGGACAGACAAAGTCCTACGAGCAGTACTTC.

The gene calls are TRBV30 and TRBJ1-6, with D possibly matching TRBD1 (5 bases). CDR3 length: 14 amino acids. V was clipped by 0 bases and J by 6 bases, with 9 bases between them. Germline V lookup: CDR1 GTSNPN, CDR2 SVGIG (reference sequence). The CDR3 DNA reads as TGTGCCTGGAGTGTTAGGGGAGGTAATTCACCCCTCCACTTT. This sequence encodes CAWSVRGGNSPLHF.

The V call is TRBV7-2, the J call TRBJ1-1, with a weak D call TRBD1 (6 bases). This CDR3 comprises 14 residues. V was shortened by 2 bases and J by 0 bases, with 7 bases between the two germline ends. Germline values: CDR1 SGHTA, CDR2 FQGNSA. The CDR3 nucleotides read TGTGCCAGCAGCTTACAGGGGATGAACACTGAAGCTTTCTTT. Translation gives CASSLQGMNTEAFF.

V gene TRBV5-1 combines with J gene TRBJ1-1, with unresolved D. The CDR3 spans 14 residues. Germline V gene lookup returns CDR1 SGHRS and CDR2 YFSETQ. The V gene lost 1 base and the J gene lost 4 bases, with 11 bases spanning the gap. The CDR3 DNA is TGCGCCAGCAGCTTGTTGCTGGGAGGCACTGAAGCTTTCTTT. The encoded protein is CASSLLLGGTEAFF.

The genes are TRBV7-2 and TRBJ2-3, with 14 bases that match TRBD2. V was pared by 5 bases and J by 2 bases, with 9 bases of the junction left unmatched. The CDR3 sequence is 18 residues long. Germline V CDR1 and CDR2: SGHTA, FQGNSA. CDR3 nucleotide sequence: TGTGCCAGCAGCCACAGCTGGACTAGCGGGAGGTTCACAGATACGCAGTATTTT. Protein product: CASSHSWTSGRFTDTQYF.

This sequence joins TRBV6-1 and TRBJ1-4; 8 bases match TRBD1. The CDR3 extends over 15 amino acids. V lost 7 bases and J lost 4; bases outside the gene matches: 8. Germline lookup yields CDR1 MNHNS and CDR2 SASEGT. Here the CDR3 DNA reads TGTGCCAGCACCACGACAGGGGAGGATAATGAAAAACTGTTTTTT. Translating gives CASTTTGEDNEKLFF.

The gene calls are TRBV7-3 and TRBJ1-5; D call uncertain. Per the germline V gene, CDR1 is SGHTA and CDR2 is FQGTGA. This CDR3 has 17 residues. V lost 2 bases, J lost 1 base, and 15 bases lay in between. CDR3 DNA sequence: TGTGCCAGCAGCTTATATTGGGGAGAGTGGAGCAATCAGCCCCAGCATTTT. Its translation: CASSLYWGEWSNQPQHF. Based on the CDR3 plus reference TRBV7-3 and TRBJ1-5, the full variable domain is GAGVSQTPSNKVTEKGKYVELRCDPISGHTALYWYRQSLGQGPEFLIYFQGTGAADDSGLPNDRFFAVRPEGSVSTLKIQRTERGDSAVYLCASSLYWGEWSNQPQHFGDGTRLSIL.